This record concerns one T cell receptor beta chain sequence. Its cognate antigen is unknown. Clones were read by immunoSEQ multiplex PCR, and TCRdb kept only the in-frame ones, dropping some. The table records 65,000 to 80,000 clones, 94% of them present only once. The sample belongs to a study of cytomegalovirus exposure and HLA in healthy donors. V lost 0 bases and J 8 bases, leaving 20 bases between the germline ends. The CDR3 runs to 16 residues. Germline V gene data show CDR1 as SGHDT and CDR2 as YYEEEE. Findings and limits, study-wide: The TCR clusters that emerged in the first cohort tended, a later analysis found, to co-occur in the 120 or so validation repertoires. Most TCR sequences were uncommon, yet certain public TCRs appeared in many donors. The investigators catalogued 150 to 200 TCR beta chains as cytomegalovirus-associated.

The rearrangement joins TRBV5-6 to TRBJ1-2, with D tentatively TRBD1 (6 bases). The sample was PBMCs. The TCR was taken from a woman aged 18-35 years in good health and CMV-seropositive. The CDR3 region is CASSLGSRGANFGYTF. DNA for the CDR3: TGTGCCAGCAGCTTGGGGAGTCGGGGGGCGAATTTCGGCTACACCTTC.